Sequencing of this TCR beta chain was carried out in a study of T cell responses to AZD1222 COVID-19 vaccine. Study-level points and caveats: Seropositive status at baseline applied to only five or six AZD1222 recipients. Spike as a whole was targeted by vaccine-associated CD4 TCRs, dominant at 160-218 and 743-854. Repertoire collection took place solely once the T cell response had peaked. Nearly half of spike-specific TCRs reportedly target variant regions that are unmutated in the B.1.351 and B.1.1.7 variants.

Method: immunoSEQ multiplex PCR; TCRdb's copy keeps in-frame clones and lacks some. In the table there are more than 60,000 clones, about 79% of which are singletons. The CDR3 spans 13 residues. CDR1 and CDR2 (germline): SGHRS, YFSETQ. Trimming removed 2 bases at V and 5 bases at J, with 10 bases between. With regard to this clone: Its antigen remains unidentified.

The material sequenced was peripheral blood, taken on day 0 of AZD1222 vaccination. The receptor comes from an adult in good health. This chain joins TRBV5-1 and TRBJ1-2, with D uncertain. In DNA, the CDR3 is TGCGCCAGCAGCTTTCAAGGGTGGTATGGCTACACCTTC. Translating gives CASSFQGWYGYTF. The whole variable domain, remainder taken from reference TRBV5-1 and TRBJ1-2, is KAGVTQTPRYLIKTRGQQVTLSCSPISGHRSVSWYQQTPGQGLQFLFEYFSETQRNKGNFPGRFSGRQFSNSRSEMNVSTLELGDSALYLCASSFQGWYGYTFGSGTRLTVV.